One and the same sample provided the 13 T cell receptor beta chains below, sequenced in a study of cytomegalovirus exposure and HLA in healthy donors. PCR primers comprised 60 Vbeta and 13 Jbeta primers. This table comes from immunoSEQ multiplex PCR, and its TCRdb copy is limited to in-frame clones, with some not included. The profile covers some 190,000 clones, with about four fifths appearing a single time and about 2.4% taken by the ten largest. The sample comprised PBMCs. These receptors came from a male donor in good health and CMV-seronegative.

V usage is TRBV4-2 and J usage is TRBJ1-4, with 9 bases lining up with TRBD1. The germline V gene encodes CDR1 LGHNA and CDR2 YNFKEQ. The junction had 6 bases not matched to a gene; V was cut back by 0 bases and J by 7 bases. The CDR3 length is 16 residues. CDR3 bases: TGTGCCAGCAGCCAAGATAGGGGACAGGGTGGTGAAAAACTGTTTTTT. Encoded protein: CASSQDRGQGGEKLFF.

The chain combines TRBV5-1 with TRBJ2-5, with no clear D. The germline V gene has CDR1 SGHRS and CDR2 YFSETQ. The CDR3 length is 15 residues. Trimming took off 0 bases at V and 1 base at J, with 10 bases between the two ends. The CDR3 DNA is TGCGCCAGCAGCTTGGATCTTGGCGGCCAAGAGACCCAGTACTTC. Its translation: CASSLDLGGQETQYF.

The J gene is TRBJ1-4, the V gene TRBV28, with a weak D call TRBD1 (6 bases). V was trimmed by 5 bases and J by 11 bases, leaving 15 bases between them. From germline, CDR1 is MDHEN and CDR2 SYDVKM. The length of the CDR3 is 13 residues. As DNA, the CDR3 is TGTGCCAGCAGTGCCTCCGGGACAAGCAAACTGTTTTTT. This codes for CASSASGTSKLFF. The entire variable domain, with the rest obtained from reference TRBV28 and TRBJ1-4, is as follows: DVKVTQSSRYLVKRTGEKVFLECVQDMDHENMFWYRQDPGLGLRLIYFSYDVKMKEKGDIPEGYSVSREKKERFSLILESASTNQTSMYLCASSASGTSKLFFGSGTQLSVL.

The rearrangement joins TRBV7-6 to TRBJ2-5; 15 bases align to TRBD2. Germline V gene sequence: CDR1 SGHVS, CDR2 FNYEAQ. The CDR3 contains 17 residues. The ends lost 5 bases at V and 2 bases at J; junction bases unmatched: 6. CDR3 loop: CASSRTSGGAFQETQYF. CDR3 coding DNA: TGTGCCAGCAGCCGGACTAGCGGGGGGGCTTTTCAAGAGACCCAGTACTTC.

V gene TRBV28 combines with J gene TRBJ1-5, with D perhaps TRBD1 (6 bases). Trimming took off 6 bases at V and 11 bases at J, with 14 bases between the two ends. CDR1 MDHEN and CDR2 SYDVKM come from the germline V gene. The CDR3 is 12 residues long. The CDR3 spells CASRTLRDTQHF. In nucleotides, the CDR3 is TGTGCCAGCAGGACACTTCGGGACACCCAGCATTTT.

The chain combines TRBV19 with TRBJ2-5, with D maybe TRBD1 (5 bases). This CDR3 comprises 13 residues. Looked up from germline, CDR1 is LNHDA and CDR2 is SQIVND (reference sequence). With 5 bases removed from V and 4 bases from J, the gap between germline ends came to 11 bases. CDR3 in amino acids: CASSRRGLETQYF. The DNA of the CDR3 is TGTGCCAGTAGTCGAAGGGGTTTAGAGACCCAGTACTTC. Filled out from reference TRBV19 and TRBJ2-5, the complete variable domain reads DGGITQSPKYLFRKEGQNVTLSCEQNLNHDAMYWYRQDPGQGLRLIYYSQIVNDFQKGDIAEGYSVSREKKESFPLTVTSAQKNPTAFYLCASSRRGLETQYFGPGTRLLVL.

In this sample, this clone turned up a few times. The chain carries TRBV21-1 and TRBJ1-2. TRBV21-1 represents a pseudogene. The CDR3 contains 14 residues. CDR3 residues: CASSKERGGDGYTF. Here the CDR3 DNA reads TGTGCCAGCAGCAAAGAGAGGGGAGGGGATGGCTACACCTTC.

This clone appeared once. This rearrangement joins TRBV21-1 to TRBJ1-2; the table's D call TRBD1 went unverified against the DNA. TRBV21-1 is given as a pseudogene. The CDR3 runs 11 residues. As DNA, the CDR3 is TGTGCCAGCAGAGGGGTGGGAGGCTACACCTTC. It translates to CASRGVGGYTF.

The V and J genes are TRBV5-1 and TRBJ2-7; D might be TRBD2 (5 bases). Looked up from germline, CDR1 is SGHRS and CDR2 is YFSETQ. The CDR3 covers 12 residues. V lost 0 bases and J lost 5, with 6 bases in between. The CDR3 nucleotides are TGCGCCAGCAGCTTGGTGAGGGACGAGCAGTACTTC. Its protein product is CASSLVRDEQYF.

V is TRBV5-6 and J is TRBJ2-5; D remains unclear. CDR1 SGHDT and CDR2 YYEEEE come from the germline V gene. V dropped 4 bases and J dropped 5 bases, with 12 bases sitting between them. CDR3 length: 13 amino acids. CDR3 DNA: TGTGCCAGCAGCCCGCCCAGGCGTGAGACCCAGTACTTC. The encoded protein is CASSPPRRETQYF.

The rearrangement uses TRBV19 and TRBJ2-5; D not certain. CDR1 and CDR2 (germline): LNHDA, SQIVND (reference sequence). The ends were cut back, 3 bases at V and 2 bases at J, with 10 bases in the middle. The CDR3 length is 14 residues. The CDR3 sequence is CASSIGRLQETQYF. CDR3 coding DNA: TGTGCCAGTAGTATTGGCAGACTTCAAGAGACCCAGTACTTC.

This chain connects TRBV18 to TRBJ1-2; 7 bases match TRBD1. Germline V gives CDR1 KGHSH, CDR2 LQKENI. The CDR3 spans 14 residues. V shed 3 bases and J 4 bases; nucleotides not matched to a gene: 5. The CDR3 region is CASSPGTEIYGYTF. The CDR3 nucleotides are TGTGCCAGCTCACCTGGGACAGAAATCTATGGCTACACCTTC.

The chain joins TRBV13 to TRBJ2-1, with a weak D call TRBD1 (6 bases). V lost 5 bases to trimming and J lost 0 bases, with 11 bases between them. The CDR3 extends over 15 amino acids. Germline values: CDR1 PRHDT, CDR2 FYEKMQ (reference sequence). CDR3 in DNA: TGTGCCAGCAGCGGGGGCCTGAGCTCCTACAATGAGCAGTTCTTC. Its translation: CASSGGLSSYNEQFF.